This T cell receptor (beta chain) is from a study of blood T cell dynamics during melanoma immunotherapy (dated by TCRdb to about 2020). Some background on the complete study: Patients with metastatic melanoma were treated with first-line pembrolizumab or nivolumab plus ipilimumab as standard of care in the United Kingdom. The training cohort consisted of consecutive patients, while an additional independent group of patients from the same centre was pooled to form an external validation set. To find early correlates of response, peripheral T cell receptor repertoires were profiled in metastatic melanoma patients before and after one cycle of checkpoint inhibitor therapy.

The study at large found these results: Whether the T cell clones driving repertoire changes were melanoma-specific or reflected general immune activation could not be determined in the study. Unlike progressors, patients who went on to achieve disease control showed a bifurcated reorganization of the PBMC repertoire at W3, with either increased clonality or increased diversity. The relatively small sample size was recognized as a factor that could limit how well the results generalize.

A fixed 350 ng of DNA was loaded for every bulk PBMC sample. The immunoSEQ TCRb Assay kit was used according to manufacturer instructions to amplify TCR beta CDR3 sequences from genomic DNA. The KAPA Library Quantification Kit for Illumina platforms was used to quantify the pooled libraries by qPCR. Pooled libraries were clustered at roughly 0.6-1.2 pM and sequenced on an Illumina NextSeq 500. The published analysis was carried out like this. The TCR data were analyzed using immunoSEQ ANALYZER and the R LymphoSeq package. A rearrangement efficiency score was calculated as productive divided by the sum of productive and non-productive CDR3 sequences. Clonality was assessed using the Gini coefficient and diversity using the Renyi index at alpha=1, with pairwise comparisons between timepoints within each patient. In LymphoSeq, clonal relatedness was computed using an edit distance of 3, and repertoire similarity was computed using the Bhattacharyya coefficient. To classify response, a linear discriminant analysis based on week-3 changes in clonality and diversity was built using the R MASS and caret packages. This immuneACCESS table, as held by TCRdb, lists in-frame sequences with V and J called but not all clones. Of the missing ones, under half trace to an unresolved V gene in checked studies; the others have no known cause. V, J and clone size are taken as reported in that table, and D and trimming were inferred from the DNA itself. The sample records about 6,000 clones, around four fifths of which are singletons. Clones ranked in the top ten supply 33% of the sample.

From the cysteine up to the phenylalanine, the CDR3 has a length of 16 residues. This entry keeps only the CDR3 DNA: 48 bases, framed from base 1. The germline V gene encodes CDR1 SEHNR and CDR2 FQNEAQ (reference sequence). V sheds 1 base and J sheds 7 bases, leaving 17 bases between their ends. With respect to this clone: Which antigen it targets is not known. Base quality data are lacking; no much larger clone is found one base away.

Reading the label with the study, this specimen's time point is: week 3, after first cycle of checkpoint inhibitor. Blood was sampled before treatment (T0) and at week 3 (W3), after the first cycle of checkpoint blockade. Except for a couple of patients with rapid clinical progression, response was assessed 12 weeks after the first infusion by RECIST 1.1; disease control meant complete response, partial response or stable disease. Patients with prior systemic cancer treatment, concomitant immunosuppressant therapy or synchronous other active malignancies were excluded. TCR beta was sequenced in both bulk PBMC and plasma cell-free DNA in order to track circulating cells as well as T cell turnover. Lymphoprep and SepMate tubes were used to isolate PBMC from blood, and red cell lysis was then performed. QIAamp DNA Blood Mini kits were used to extract DNA from PBMC and from sorted T cell subsets.

The sequence derives from a human donor with melanoma. The material sequenced was blood, taken from a patient treated with checkpoint blockade. Recombination connected TRBV7-9 to TRBJ1-5; the D gene remains uncertain. The CDR3 protein sequence reads: CASSLDPGNDGQPQHF. The DNA sequence is TGTGCCAGCAGCTTAGACCCGGGGAATGATGGGCAGCCCCAGCATTTT.